The rows below give T cell receptor beta chains drawn from one sample of a study of Ad26.COV2.S vaccination and SARS-CoV-2 variants. Measured with immunoSEQ multiplex PCR; TCRdb has only the in-frame clones, and not every one. The sample yields about 400,000 clones, around 91% seen once. The material sequenced was peripheral blood, taken in a trial of Ad26.COV2.S vaccine versus placebo. The receptor set was obtained from a person aged 18-65 years who received the Ad26.COV2.S COVID-19 vaccine or a placebo. Both conserved end residues are part of each CDR3. The order of the fields is D gene, V gene, clone size, J gene, CDR3 DNA, CDR3 protein. The D gene is left open where the match is weak. Part of the rows lack a size; the others show once, few, many or a class for expanded clones.

>TRBD2|TRBV7-2|.|TRBJ2-3
TGTGCCAGCAGCCCCGGGACTAGCAGGTCCACAGATACGCAGTATTTT
CASSPGTSRSTDTQYF
>.|TRBV19|.|TRBJ2-3
TGTGCCAGTTCTTACAAGACCCGCGTGGATACGCAGTATTTT
CASSYKTRVDTQYF
>.|TRBV12-3/TRBV12-4|.|TRBJ2-5
TGTGCCAGCAGCTGGCTAAATACGGAGACCCAGTACTTC
CASSWLNTETQYF
>.|TRBV5-4|.|TRBJ2-3
TGTGCCAGCAGCTTGGCCTACTCAGATACGCAGTATTTT
CASSLAYSDTQYF
>TRBD1|TRBV14|.|TRBJ2-7
TGTGCCAGCAGCCAACCCGGGACAGCGCCCTACGAGCAGTACTTC
CASSQPGTAPYEQYF
>.|TRBV2|.|TRBJ2-1
TGTGCCAGCAGTGCGAACAGGAGACCTGAGCAGTTCTTC
CASSANRRPEQFF
>.|TRBV19|.|TRBJ2-1
TGTGCCAGTAAGAGGAGAACGGGTGAGCAGTTCTTC
CASKRRTGEQFF
>.|TRBV6-6|.|TRBJ2-3
TGTGCCAGCAGTTACCCCGGACAGAAAAGGGATACGCAGTATTTT
CASSYPGQKRDTQYF
>.|TRBV10-2|.|TRBJ2-1
TGCGCCAGCAGTAATAACAGGGTCAGCTCCTACAATGAGCAGTTCTTC
CASSNNRVSSYNEQFF
>TRBD2|TRBV7-3|.|TRBJ2-1
TGTGCCAGCAGCCGGACTAGCAGTGAGCAGTTCTTC
CASSRTSSEQFF
>.|TRBV3-1/TRBV3-2|.|TRBJ1-2
TGTGCCAGCAGCCAAGCAATGGTCGGCTATGGCTACACCTTC
CASSQAMVGYGYTF
>.|TRBV7-8|few|TRBJ1-5
TGTGCCAGCAGCTTAGGGGCGAGCAATCAGCCCCAGCATTTT
CASSLGASNQPQHF
>TRBD1|TRBV19|.|TRBJ1-4
TGTGCCAGTAGTGACTCATTGACAGGGTCGAATGAAAAACTGTTTTTT
CASSDSLTGSNEKLFF
>.|TRBV19|.|TRBJ2-3
TGTGCCAGCTTGAGCCTGAAGAACCCAGATACGCAGTATTTT
CASLSLKNPDTQYF
>.|TRBV4-1|.|TRBJ1-2
TGCGCCAGCAGCCAAGATTCCCCGCAGGGAGGGTATGGCTACACCTTC
CASSQDSPQGGYGYTF
>TRBD1|TRBV11-3|few|TRBJ2-2
TGTGCCAGCAGCTTATGGGACAGGGGAATCACCGGGGAGCTGTTTTTT
CASSLWDRGITGELFF
>TRBD2|TRBV5-1|once|TRBJ2-1
TGCGCCAGCAGCACTCCTAGCGGGAGTCCCAATGAGCAGTTCTTC
CASSTPSGSPNEQFF
>.|TRBV7-6|.|TRBJ2-5
TGTGCCAGCAGCGTTGGAAGAGAGACCCAGTACTTC
CASSVGRETQYF
>TRBD1|TRBV2|.|TRBJ1-2
TGTGCCAGCAGCGCCGACAGGGACTATGGCTACACCTTC
CASSADRDYGYTF
>.|TRBV19|.|TRBJ1-2
TGTGCCAGCCGCGGGGGGAATTATGGCTACACCTTC
CASRGGNYGYTF
>TRBD1|TRBV19|.|TRBJ1-5
TGTGCCAGCCAGGACAGGGAGAATCAGCCCCAGCATTTT
CASQDRENQPQHF
>.|TRBV10-2|.|TRBJ2-4
TGCGCCAGCAGTGAGTCGAGTAGGGGGACCATAAACATTCAGTACTTC
CASSESSRGTINIQYF
>.|TRBV7-2|.|TRBJ2-7
TGTGCCAGCAGCGATGAGGTCGGCGGGATGAGCGAGCAGTACTTC
CASSDEVGGMSEQYF
>.|TRBV28|.|TRBJ1-1
TGTGCCAGCAGCTCCCCGTCGGTGAACACTGAAGCTTTCTTT
CASSSPSVNTEAFF
>.|TRBV2|.|TRBJ2-1
TGTGCCAGCAGTGAAGTTACGAGGGCCTGGGGTGAGCAGTTCTTC
CASSEVTRAWGEQFF
>TRBD1|TRBV4-3|.|TRBJ2-5
TGCGCCAGCAGCCAATCGACAGGGCAAGAGACCCAGTACTTC
CASSQSTGQETQYF
>.|TRBV10-1|.|TRBJ1-2
TGCGCCAGCAGTGAGACAGGGCCTGGCTACACCTTC
CASSETGPGYTF
>.|TRBV28|.|TRBJ2-7
TGTGCCAGCAGGGAACAGGGATCCTACGAGCAGTACTTC
CASREQGSYEQYF
>.|TRBV28|.|TRBJ2-1
TGTGCCAGCAGTTCACTAGGGCGAAGGGAGCAGTTCTTC
CASSSLGRREQFF
>TRBD2|TRBV30|few|TRBJ2-5
TGTGCCTGGACTAGCGGGAGCGCGAAGACCCAGTACTTC
CAWTSGSAKTQYF
>.|TRBV10-3|.|TRBJ2-5
TGTGCCATTCGGCGCGAGGAGACCCAGTACTTC
CAIRREETQYF
>TRBD2|TRBV5-1|.|TRBJ2-3
TGCGCCAGCAGCTTCACTCTAGCGGGAGGGAGCACAGATACGCAGTATTTT
CASSFTLAGGSTDTQYF
>TRBD1|TRBV11-2|few|TRBJ2-4
TGTGCCAGCAGCTCAAGTATGACAGGGGGCGCGAACATTCAGTACTTC
CASSSSMTGGANIQYF